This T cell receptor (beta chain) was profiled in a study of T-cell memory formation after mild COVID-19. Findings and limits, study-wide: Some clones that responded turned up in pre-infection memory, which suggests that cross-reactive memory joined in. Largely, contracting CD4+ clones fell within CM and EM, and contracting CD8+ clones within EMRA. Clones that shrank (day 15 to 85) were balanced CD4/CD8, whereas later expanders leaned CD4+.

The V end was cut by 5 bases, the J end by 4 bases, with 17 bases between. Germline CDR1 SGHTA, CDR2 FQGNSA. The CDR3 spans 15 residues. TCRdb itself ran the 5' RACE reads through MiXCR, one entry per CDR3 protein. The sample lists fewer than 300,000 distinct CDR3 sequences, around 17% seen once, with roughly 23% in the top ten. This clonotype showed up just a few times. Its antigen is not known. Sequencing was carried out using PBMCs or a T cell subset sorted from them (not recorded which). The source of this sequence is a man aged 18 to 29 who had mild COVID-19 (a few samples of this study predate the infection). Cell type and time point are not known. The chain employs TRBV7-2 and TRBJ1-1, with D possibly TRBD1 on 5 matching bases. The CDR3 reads CASSLAGHGGTEAFF. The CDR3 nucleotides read TGTGCCAGCAGCCTCGCAGGGCACGGCGGCACTGAAGCTTTCTTT.